One sample yielded the 13 T cell receptor beta chains listed below, sequenced in a study of T cell responses to AZD1222 COVID-19 vaccine. Assay: immunoSEQ multiplex PCR; the TCRdb copy retains only in-frame clones and omits some. The sample contains about 120,000 clones, less than 95% of which appear only once. Sequenced here: peripheral blood, sampled on day 0 of AZD1222 vaccination. The receptors stem from an adult in good health.

The chain combines TRBV7-3 with TRBJ1-1; maybe TRBD1 (5 bases). The CDR3 sequence is 12 residues long. The V gene lost 4 bases and the J gene lost 10 bases, with 13 bases spanning the gap. The germline gives CDR1 SGHTA, CDR2 FQGTGA. CDR3 in amino acids: CASSSPGGVAFF. As DNA, the CDR3 is TGTGCCAGCAGCTCCCCGGGGGGGGTAGCTTTCTTT. The whole variable domain, filled in from reference TRBV7-3 and TRBJ1-1, reads GAGVSQTPSNKVTEKGKYVELRCDPISGHTALYWYRQSLGQGPEFLIYFQGTGAADDSGLPNDRFFAVRPEGSVSTLKIQRTERGDSAVYLCASSSPGGVAFFGQGTRLTVV.

V usage is TRBV6-5 and J usage is TRBJ1-1; D may be TRBD1 (5 bases). Germline V gives CDR1 MNHEY, CDR2 SVGAGI. The length of the CDR3 is 15 residues. V lost 0 bases and J lost 3, with 11 bases in between. CDR3 coding DNA: TGTGCCAGCAGTTACTCGCGCCTGGGGCACACTGAAGCTTTCTTT. It codes for CASSYSRLGHTEAFF.

V gene TRBV19 combines with J gene TRBJ1-2; tentative D call: TRBD1 (6 bases). The CDR3 consists of 16 residues. Germline V gene lookup returns CDR1 LNHDA and CDR2 SQIVND (reference sequence). Trimming cost V 10 bases and J 7 bases, with 28 bases left between them. The CDR3 DNA reads as TGTGCCAAGATCCGGGACAATGAATGTAAGGGTCTTGGCTACACCTTC. Translated, it gives CAKIRDNECKGLGYTF.

CDR3 sequence reads: CASSQGLGDVGEKLFF. The CDR3 bases are TGTGCCAGCAGCCAAGGGTTGGGTGATGTTGGTGAAAAACTGTTTTTT. The genes are TRBV3-1 (or the pseudogene TRBV3-2) and TRBJ1-4, with D unclear. This CDR3 has 16 residues. Trimming took 1 base from V and 7 from J, leaving 16 bases between them. The germline V gene has CDR1 LGHDT and CDR2 YNNKEL (reference sequence).

This chain links TRBV3-1 (or the pseudogene TRBV3-2) with TRBJ2-7, with 9 bases aligning to TRBD2. The V gene end was trimmed by 1 base and the J gene end by 4 bases; junction bases not matched to a gene: 17. In germline, CDR1 is LGHDT, CDR2 YNNKEL (reference sequence). The length of the CDR3 is 19 residues. The CDR3 DNA follows: TGTGCCAGCAGCCAAGTTTTTTCCCCCGGGACTAGCCCTAATTACGAGCAGTACTTC. Protein product: CASSQVFSPGTSPNYEQYF.

The chain links TRBV6-5 to TRBJ2-7, with D unclear. This CDR3 has 11 amino acids. The germline V gene encodes CDR1 MNHEY and CDR2 SVGAGI. Trimming took off 8 bases at V and 2 bases at J, with 7 bases between the two ends. The CDR3 protein is CASQTPYEQYF. DNA of the CDR3: TGTGCCAGCCAGACCCCCTACGAGCAGTACTTC.

This clone was observed a few times. This sequence joins TRBV9 and TRBJ2-7; D may be TRBD1 (5 bases). Trimming left V 7 bases short and J 1 base short, with 9 bases between. Germline loops: CDR1 SGDLS, CDR2 YYNGEE. The CDR3 runs to 12 residues. The CDR3: CASGQGSYEQYF. CDR3 bases: TGTGCCAGCGGGCAGGGATCCTACGAGCAGTACTTC.

This chain connects TRBV7-8 to TRBJ1-5; tentatively, D is TRBD1 (5 bases). This CDR3 comprises 18 residues. The V gene lost 0 bases and the J gene lost 0 bases, with 15 bases spanning the gap. Germline V CDR1 and CDR2: SGHVS, FQNEAQ. CDR3 region: CASSLAGGAAPSNQPQHF. The CDR3 DNA reads as TGTGCCAGCAGCTTAGCGGGTGGGGCAGCGCCTAGCAATCAGCCCCAGCATTTT.

This clone was counted a single time. The chain recombines TRBV6-6 with TRBJ1-1; the match to TRBD1 covers 12 bases. The germline V gene encodes CDR1 MNHNY and CDR2 SVGAGI (reference sequence). This CDR3 has 17 amino acids. V was pared by 5 bases and J by 5 bases, with 12 bases of the junction left unmatched. In DNA, the CDR3 is TGTGCCAGCAGTCGGCTCGGGACAGGGGGCAGTCGGACTGAAGCTTTCTTT. Translating it yields CASSRLGTGGSRTEAFF.

The chain employs TRBV2 and TRBJ1-3; no firm D call. The CDR3 extends over 17 amino acids. In germline, CDR1 is SNHLY, CDR2 FYNNEI. V was pared by 0 bases and J by 0 bases, with 12 bases between. CDR3 loop: CASSEAEDGSSGNTIYF. CDR3 nucleotides: TGTGCCAGCAGTGAAGCAGAGGACGGAAGCTCTGGAAACACCATATATTTT.

The chain joins TRBV25-1 to TRBJ2-4; the D is unclear. The V end lost 4 bases, the J end lost 8 bases, and 6 bases lay between the germline ends. The length of the CDR3 is 11 residues. Looked up from germline, CDR1 is MGHDK and CDR2 is SYGVNS. The CDR3 protein is CASSALDIQYF. DNA of the CDR3: TGTGCCAGCAGTGCCTTGGACATTCAGTACTTC.

This chain connects TRBV6-1 to TRBJ1-6, with 11 bases identical to TRBD1. Germline CDR1 MNHNS, CDR2 SASEGT. CDR3 length equals 14 residues. V was clipped by 1 base and J by 10 bases; unmatched bases: 0. The CDR3 here is CASSEGTGGSPLHF. The CDR3 bases are TGTGCCAGCAGTGAAGGGACAGGGGGCTCACCCCTCCACTTT.

The CDR3 DNA follows: TGTGCCAGCAGTTACTCGGGCCTAGAGAAAAGGGAGCTGTTTTTT. Its translation: CASSYSGLEKRELFF. V usage is TRBV6-5 and J usage is TRBJ2-2; D call uncertain. CDR3 length: 15 amino acids. Germline-derived CDR1 and CDR2 are MNHEY and SVGAGI. V dropped 0 bases and J dropped 9 bases, with 14 bases sitting between them.